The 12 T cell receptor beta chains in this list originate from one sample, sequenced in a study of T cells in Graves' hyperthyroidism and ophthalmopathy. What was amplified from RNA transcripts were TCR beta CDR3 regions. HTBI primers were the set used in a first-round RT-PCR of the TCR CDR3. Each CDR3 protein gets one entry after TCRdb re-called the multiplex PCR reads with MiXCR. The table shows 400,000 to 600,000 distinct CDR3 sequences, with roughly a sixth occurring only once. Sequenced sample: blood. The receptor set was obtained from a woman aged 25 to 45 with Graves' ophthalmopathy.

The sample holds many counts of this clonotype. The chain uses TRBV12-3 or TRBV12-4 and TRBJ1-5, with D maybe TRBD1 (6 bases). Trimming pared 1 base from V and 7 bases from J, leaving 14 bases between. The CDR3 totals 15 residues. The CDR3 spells CASSLGSGGRQPQHF. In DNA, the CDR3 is TGTGCCAGCAGTTTAGGGTCCGGGGGCAGGCAGCCCCAGCATTTT.

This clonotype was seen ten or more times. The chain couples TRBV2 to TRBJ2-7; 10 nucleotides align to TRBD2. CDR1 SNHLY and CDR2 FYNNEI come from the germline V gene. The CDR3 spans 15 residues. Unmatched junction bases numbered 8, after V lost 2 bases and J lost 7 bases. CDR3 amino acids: CASSETSGAFWEQYF. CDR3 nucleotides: TGTGCCAGCAGTGAAACTAGCGGGGCTTTTTGGGAGCAGTACTTC.

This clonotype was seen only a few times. The DNA for the CDR3 is TGTGCCAGCGATCGGGGGGAAAAACTGTTTTTT. Translation: CASDRGEKLFF. The chain links TRBV6-2 or TRBV6-3 to TRBJ1-4, with a possible D match to TRBD1 (5 bases). Germline assignment: CDR1 MNHEY and CDR2 SVGEGT. There are 11 residues in the CDR3. Deletions cut 8 bases from V and 8 bases from J, with 9 bases between.

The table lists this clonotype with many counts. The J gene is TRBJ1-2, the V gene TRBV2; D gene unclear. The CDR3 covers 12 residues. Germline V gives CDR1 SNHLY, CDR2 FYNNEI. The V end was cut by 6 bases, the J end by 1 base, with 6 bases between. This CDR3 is CASSQINYGYTF. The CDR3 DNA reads TGTGCCAGCAGCCAGATTAACTATGGCTACACCTTC.

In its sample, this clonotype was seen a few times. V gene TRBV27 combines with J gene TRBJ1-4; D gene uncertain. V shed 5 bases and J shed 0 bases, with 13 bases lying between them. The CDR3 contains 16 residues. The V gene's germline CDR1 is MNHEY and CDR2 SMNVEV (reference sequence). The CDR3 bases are TGTGCCAGCAGTCCGGAGGTAGAGGCAACTAATGAAAAACTGTTTTTT. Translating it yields CASSPEVEATNEKLFF.

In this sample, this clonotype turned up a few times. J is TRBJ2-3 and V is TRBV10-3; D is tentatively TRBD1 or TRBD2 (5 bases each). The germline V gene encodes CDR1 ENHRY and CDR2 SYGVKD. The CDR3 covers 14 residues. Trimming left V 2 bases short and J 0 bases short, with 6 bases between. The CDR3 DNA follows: TGTGCCATCAGTGAGAGGGACAGCACAGATACGCAGTATTTT. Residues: CAISERDSTDTQYF.

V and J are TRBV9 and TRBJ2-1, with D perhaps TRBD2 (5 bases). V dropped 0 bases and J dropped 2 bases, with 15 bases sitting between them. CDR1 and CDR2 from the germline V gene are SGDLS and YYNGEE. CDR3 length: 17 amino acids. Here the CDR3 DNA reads TGTGCCAGCAGCGTAGCGATGCGGGTCAATACCTACAATGAGCAGTTCTTC. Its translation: CASSVAMRVNTYNEQFF.

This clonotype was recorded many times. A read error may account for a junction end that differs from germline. CDR3 coding DNA: TGCAGTGCTCGAGAGTCGCGGGGAGGGACCTACAATGAGCAGTTCTTC. This gives the protein CSARESRGGTYNEQFF. The chain recombines TRBV20-1 with TRBJ2-1, with TRBD2 matching 7 bases. The CDR3 covers 16 residues. Germline CDR1 and CDR2: DFQATT and SNEGSKA (reference sequence).

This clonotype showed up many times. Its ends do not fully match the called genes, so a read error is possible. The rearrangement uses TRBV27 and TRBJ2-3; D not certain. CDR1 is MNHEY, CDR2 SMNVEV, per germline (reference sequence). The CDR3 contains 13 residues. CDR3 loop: CASSLSLGDTQYF. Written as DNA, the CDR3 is TGTGCCAGCAGCTTATCCCTAGGAGATACGCAGTATTTT.

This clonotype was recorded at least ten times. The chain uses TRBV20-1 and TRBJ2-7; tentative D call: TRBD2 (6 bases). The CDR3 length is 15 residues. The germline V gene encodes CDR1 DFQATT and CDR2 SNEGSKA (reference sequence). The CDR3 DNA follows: TGCAGCGTGCTAGATCGGGAGCGGAGCTCCTACGAGCAGTACTTC. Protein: CSVLDRERSSYEQYF.

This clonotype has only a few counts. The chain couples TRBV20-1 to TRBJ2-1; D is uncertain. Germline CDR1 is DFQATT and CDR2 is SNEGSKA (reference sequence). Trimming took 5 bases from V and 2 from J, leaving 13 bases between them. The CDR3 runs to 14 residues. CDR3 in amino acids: CSAPHPTTYNEQFF. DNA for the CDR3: TGCAGTGCTCCCCACCCGACAACCTACAATGAGCAGTTCTTC.

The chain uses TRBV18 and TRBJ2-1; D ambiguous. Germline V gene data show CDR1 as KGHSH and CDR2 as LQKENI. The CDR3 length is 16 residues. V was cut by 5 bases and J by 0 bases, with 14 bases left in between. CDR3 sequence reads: CASSSLDGRSYNEQFF. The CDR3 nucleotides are TGTGCCAGCTCATCCCTGGACGGGCGCTCCTACAATGAGCAGTTCTTC.